This T cell receptor (beta chain) was profiled in a study of OX40 agonist ivuxolimab in advanced cancers. Context from the whole study: Ivuxolimab was an agonistic, fully human IgG2 monoclonal antibody directed against OX40 (CD134), a costimulatory receptor. Intravenous ivuxolimab was administered to patients every 2 weeks at six dose levels: 0.01, 0.1, 0.3, 1.5, 3 and 10 mg/kg. Patients were allowed to have had prior anti-PD-1, anti-PD-L1 or anti-CTLA-4 therapy, and approximately 40% of the dose-escalation patients had previously received checkpoint inhibitors. The paper describes the monotherapy dose-escalation part (N = 52 patients) of the phase I trial of ivuxolimab. Peripheral TCRbeta sequencing aimed to test whether ivuxolimab altered TCR sequence diversity and caused clonal T-cell expansion. Of the 52 patients in dose escalation, about 20 had hepatocellular carcinoma, roughly 15 had melanoma, 9 had renal cell carcinoma and 9 had head and neck cancer. In the dose-escalation cohort, 82.7% of patients were male, and the mean age was approximately 60 years, with a range of about 23 to 90. Three dose-escalation patients achieved partial responses, one with hepatocellular carcinoma and two with cutaneous melanoma. The study at large found these results: Low levels of normalized T-cell clonal expansion were also seen in some patients who did not respond. In the 0.1-3.0 mg/kg groups, partial responders had among the lowest normalized peripheral clonal expansion, particularly in CD8+ T cells. Which antigens the clonally expanded peripheral T cells were specific for was not determined. After ivuxolimab, expanded clones were on average more numerous among CD8+ T cells than among CD4+ T cells. At doses from 0.1 to 3.0 mg/kg, clonal expansion was seen in both CD4+ and CD8+ blood T cells between baseline and week 6.

Comment on this clone: There is no known antigen for this receptor. Per-nucleotide qualities are absent, and no much larger clonotype sits a single base away.

CDR1 and CDR2, per the germline V gene, are LGHNA and YSLEER. The CDR3, from cysteine to phenylalanine, totals 15 residues. This entry keeps only the CDR3 DNA: 45 bases, framed from base 1. The V and J ends are trimmed by 0 bases and 7 bases, leaving 13 bases between them. The trial excluded patients who had a history of autoimmune disease or who were on systemic immunosuppression. Peripheral blood for TCR sequencing was drawn from every dose cohort at baseline, at cycle 4 day 1 and at cycle 7 day 1. Samples came from an open-label, multicenter, first-in-human phase I dose-escalation trial of ivuxolimab. Adults with locally advanced or metastatic melanoma, renal cell carcinoma, hepatocellular carcinoma or head and neck squamous cell carcinoma were enrolled in the trial. CD4+ and CD8+ T cells were sorted separately from peripheral blood before TCR sequencing. Genomic DNA was extracted from sorted cells for sequencing of the TCRbeta CDR3 region. The immunoSEQ Assay was used to sequence the TCRbeta CDR3 regions. The clones in this table, taken by TCRdb from immuneACCESS, are in-frame only. Not every clone is retained; where verified, under half of the shortfall comes from an unresolved V gene, and the cause of the rest is unknown. The sample has tens of thousands of clones on record, 75% to 90% of them singletons. The leading ten clones occupy less than 4% of the sample.

Here the sequenced sample was CD4+ or CD8+ T cells sorted from blood, taken in a trial of the OX40 agonist ivuxolimab. This receptor chain uses TRBV4-3 and TRBJ2-1; the D gene is perhaps TRBD2, from 5 matching bases. This TCR was sampled from an adult with an advanced solid tumor such as melanoma, head and neck, liver or kidney cancer. CDR3 region: CASSQESQTGNEQFF. The bases read TGCGCCAGCAGCCAAGAGAGCCAGACGGGGAATGAGCAGTTCTTC.